This T cell receptor beta chain appears in the sequencing data of a study of tumor-infiltrating lymphocytes in primary liver carcinoma. As for the study in general: Productive TCRbeta read counts per sample ran from roughly 3.7 to 6.8 million and were similar across tissue types. Regarding the study as a whole: Tumor-blood pairs (like tumor-adjacent pairs) overlapped less than tumor region pairs did. The 250 largest clones made up significantly more of tumor than blood repertoires (p = 0.039).

Bulk tissue was left unsorted, and RNA and DNA were co-extracted from around 18-30 mg of it. Every tumor contributed samples taken at five separate regions. Germline loops: CDR1 WSHSY, CDR2 SAAADI. The CDR3 is made up of 14 amino acids. For this clonotype: Its specificity is not known.

Reverse transcription of approximately 520 ng total RNA with a constant-region primer produced TCR beta cDNA. Sequencing libraries for TCR beta derived from three nested multiplex PCR rounds that used slightly modified ARM-PCR. Investigators reported that the first two PCR rounds, at about 11 cycles each, used TRBV1-TRBV30 forward primers with a C-beta reverse primer. MiXCR, run by TCRdb on the multiplex PCR reads, gives a single entry per CDR3 protein. The data contain 40,000 to 60,000 distinct CDR3 sequences, approximately 70% of them singletons. This clonotype was sampled from a man aged 35 to 55 with primary liver carcinoma and hepatitis B virus infection. The material sequenced was liver tumor tissue from sampling region 5. Subset described: tumor region T5, tumor centre. The chain is built from TRBV10-2 and TRBJ1-5; D is unresolved. Here the CDR3 reads CASCESDSSQPQHF. In nucleotides, the CDR3 is TGCGCTAGCTGTGAGTCGGACTCTAGTCAACCCCAGCATTTT.